This paragraph reports one TCR beta chain. Its target is unknown. Trimming shortened V by 6 bases and J by 1 base, and 10 bases separated the two germline ends. The CDR3 is 14 amino acids. CDR1 is LNHDA and CDR2 is SQIVND in the germline V gene (reference sequence). This sample is part of a study of cytomegalovirus exposure and HLA in healthy donors. PCR employed 60 Vbeta and 13 Jbeta primers. In the source study's methods: Approximately 73 million unique TCR beta chains, 9 million to 11 million shared, were counted in a later analysis. Clones were sequenced by immunoSEQ multiplex PCR, and TCRdb holds only the in-frame ones, with some missing. D and trimming come from the DNA, and the V and J calls and clone size come from that table. The table lists about 20,000 clones. The study, taken as a whole, reports: Later analysis showed TCR association rates varying by HLA locus, highest for DRB1 and lowest for HLA-C. In a later analysis, several top co-occurrence clusters appeared linked to parvovirus B19, influenza, CMV and Epstein-Barr virus. A classifier reportedly called cytomegalovirus status with high sensitivity and specificity.

The sequence was collected from a man in his 60s in good health and CMV-seropositive. Input material: PBMCs. The chain joins TRBV19 to TRBJ1-5; TRBD1 is a possible D gene (5 bases). The CDR3 loop reads CASSQDMSNQPQHF. CDR3 coding DNA: TGTGCCAGTAGCCAGGACATGAGCAATCAGCCCCAGCATTTT.